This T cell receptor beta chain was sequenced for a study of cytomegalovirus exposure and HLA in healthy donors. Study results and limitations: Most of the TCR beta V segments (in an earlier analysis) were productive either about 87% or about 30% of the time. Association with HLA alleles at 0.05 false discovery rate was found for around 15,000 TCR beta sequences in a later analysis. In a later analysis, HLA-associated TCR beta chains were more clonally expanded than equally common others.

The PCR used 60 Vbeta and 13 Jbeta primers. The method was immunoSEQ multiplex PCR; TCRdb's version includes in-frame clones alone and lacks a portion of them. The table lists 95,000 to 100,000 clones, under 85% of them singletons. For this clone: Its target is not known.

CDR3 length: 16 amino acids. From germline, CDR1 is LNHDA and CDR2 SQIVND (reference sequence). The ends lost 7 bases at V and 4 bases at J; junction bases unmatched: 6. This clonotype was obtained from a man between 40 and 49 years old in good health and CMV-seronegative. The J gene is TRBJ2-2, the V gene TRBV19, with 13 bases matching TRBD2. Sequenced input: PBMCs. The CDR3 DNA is TGTGCCAGTACCAGGACTAGCGGGAGCCCCACCGGGGAGCTGTTTTTT. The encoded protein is CASTRTSGSPTGELFF.